Shown below are 16 T cell receptor beta chains from a single sample sequenced in a study of blood T cell repertoires in COVID-19. Assay used: immunoSEQ multiplex PCR; TCRdb lists only in-frame clones, some missing. This sample has about 260,000 clones, with 90% found just once. Source material: peripheral blood. Every receptor here comes from a middle-aged woman with acute or convalescent COVID-19.

The rearrangement links TRBV11-2 to TRBJ2-2, with 10 bases aligning to TRBD1. The V gene's germline CDR1 is SGHAT and CDR2 FQNNGV. With V trimmed by 6 bases and J by 0 bases, 7 bases remained unmatched. The length of the CDR3 is 17 residues. The CDR3 here is CASRRPGQGSNTGELFF. The DNA for the CDR3 is TGTGCCAGCAGACGACCGGGACAGGGGTCGAACACCGGGGAGCTGTTTTTT.

The chain is built from TRBV6-2 or TRBV6-3 and TRBJ1-5, with D maybe TRBD1 (5 bases). Germline loops: CDR1 MNHEY, CDR2 SVGEGT. The V and J ends lost 5 bases and 5 bases respectively, with 13 bases between them. This CDR3 is built from 14 residues. This chain's CDR3 is CASSLPGVDQPQHF. CDR3 DNA: TGTGCCAGCAGTCTTCCGGGGGTAGATCAGCCCCAGCATTTT.

This clone has a handful of counts. V and J are TRBV11-2 and TRBJ1-1, with D unclear. CDR1 SGHAT and CDR2 FQNNGV come from the germline V gene. V dropped 3 bases and J dropped 4 bases, with 18 bases sitting between them. This CDR3 spans 16 amino acids. The CDR3 spells CASSLAGMVVGTEAFF. The CDR3 DNA reads as TGTGCCAGCAGCTTGGCAGGAATGGTGGTGGGCACTGAAGCTTTCTTT.

V and J are TRBV6-1 and TRBJ2-3, with 10 bases lining up with TRBD2. Per the germline V gene, CDR1 is MNHNS and CDR2 is SASEGT. V lost 1 base and J lost 13; bases outside the gene matches: 8. The CDR3 has 14 amino acids. CDR3 protein: CASSEGSSGGSKYF. The CDR3 DNA reads as TGTGCCAGCAGTGAAGGGTCTAGCGGGGGATCAAAGTATTTT.

V usage is TRBV5-1 and J usage is TRBJ1-2; 7 bases match TRBD1. The junction had 5 bases not matched to a gene; V was cut back by 4 bases and J by 2 bases. The CDR3 extends over 14 amino acids. Per germline, CDR1 SGHRS and CDR2 YFSETQ. CDR3 in amino acids: CASSLLTGNYGYTF. CDR3 DNA sequence: TGCGCCAGCAGCCTATTGACAGGGAACTATGGCTACACCTTC.

This chain uses TRBV19 with TRBJ2-5; tentatively, D is TRBD2 (6 bases). Trimming left V 4 bases short and J 1 base short, with 13 bases between. Germline V gives CDR1 LNHDA, CDR2 SQIVND (reference sequence). The CDR3 contains 15 residues. Here the CDR3 reads CASSTGGATQETQYF. The CDR3 region has the DNA TGTGCCAGTAGTACTGGCGGGGCGACCCAAGAGACCCAGTACTTC.

The V call is TRBV2, the J call TRBJ2-1, with a weak D call TRBD1 (6 bases). V shed 6 bases and J shed 3 bases, with 12 bases lying between them. CDR3 length: 14 amino acids. Per germline, CDR1 SNHLY and CDR2 FYNNEI. As DNA, the CDR3 is TGTGCCAGCAGGGGGGCTGCCCACTACAATGAGCAGTTCTTC. Translating gives CASRGAAHYNEQFF.

V and J are TRBV5-6 and TRBJ1-4; D perhaps matches TRBD1 (6 bases). Trimming removed 4 bases from V and 8 bases from J, with 15 bases in between. The CDR3 sequence is 14 residues long. Germline lookup yields CDR1 SGHDT and CDR2 YYEEEE. The CDR3, as DNA: TGTGCCAGCAGCCGGGACATCCAGGGCGAAAAACTGTTTTTT. This sequence encodes CASSRDIQGEKLFF.

The chain is built from TRBV7-9 and TRBJ1-2; D perhaps matches TRBD1 (5 bases). Germline V lookup: CDR1 SEHNR, CDR2 FQNEAQ (reference sequence). The V gene lost 5 bases and the J gene lost 0 bases, with 13 bases spanning the gap. The CDR3 spans 15 residues. The chain's CDR3 is CASSLGAGANYGYTF. The CDR3 nucleotides read TGTGCCAGCAGCCTCGGGGCGGGAGCTAACTATGGCTACACCTTC.

This CDR3 is CASRGSGGPTDTQYF. The CDR3 region has the DNA TGTGCCAGTAGAGGGAGCGGGGGGCCAACAGATACGCAGTATTTT. The rearrangement joins TRBV19 to TRBJ2-3; TRBD2 agrees at 9 bases. V was clipped by 6 bases and J by 3 bases; unmatched bases: 7. CDR1 and CDR2 (germline): LNHDA, SQIVND (reference sequence). The CDR3 has 15 residues. Full variable domain (missing parts from reference TRBV19 and TRBJ2-3): DGGITQSPKYLFRKEGQNVTLSCEQNLNHDAMYWYRQDPGQGLRLIYYSQIVNDFQKGDIAEGYSVSREKKESFPLTVTSAQKNPTAFYLCASRGSGGPTDTQYFGPGTRLTVL.

The chain carries TRBV24-1 and TRBJ1-1; D is undetermined. There are 15 residues in the CDR3. Germline V gene lookup returns CDR1 KGHDR and CDR2 SFDVKD. V lost 7 bases to trimming and J lost 0 bases, with 14 bases between them. The CDR3 DNA reads TGTGCCACCAGACCGGACGGGAGCATGAACACTGAAGCTTTCTTT. The encoded protein is CATRPDGSMNTEAFF.

The rearrangement links TRBV11-2 to TRBJ1-4; 8 bases are shared with TRBD1. V was clipped by 3 bases and J by 6 bases; unmatched bases: 6. Germline CDR1 is SGHAT and CDR2 is FQNNGV. This CDR3 region has 15 residues. The CDR3 DNA is TGTGCCAGCAGCTTGAGACAGGGGAATCATGAAAAACTGTTTTTT. Translating gives CASSLRQGNHEKLFF.

The V call is TRBV19, the J call TRBJ1-2; TRBD1 matches at 9 bases. This CDR3 has 14 residues. The V and J ends lost 3 bases and 6 bases, in that order; junction bases with no gene match: 5. Germline V lookup: CDR1 LNHDA, CDR2 SQIVND (reference sequence). CDR3 bases: TGTGCCAGTAGTATCTTCGACAGGGGGAATGGCTACACCTTC. It codes for CASSIFDRGNGYTF.

This chain uses TRBV9 with TRBJ2-2, with 10 bases lining up with TRBD1. Per germline, CDR1 SGDLS and CDR2 YYNGEE. V gave up 3 bases and J gave up 4 bases; unmatched junction bases: 6. The CDR3 has 16 amino acids. This chain's CDR3 is CASSEGTGVITGELFF. Written as DNA, the CDR3 is TGTGCCAGCAGCGAGGGGACAGGGGTGATCACCGGGGAGCTGTTTTTT.

The chain is built from TRBV13 and TRBJ1-1; no clear D gene. The CDR3 covers 15 residues. V lost 3 bases and J lost 1, with 12 bases in between. Germline CDR1 reads PRHDT; CDR2 reads FYEKMQ (reference sequence). The CDR3 sequence: CASSFDTDPNTEAFF. The CDR3, as DNA: TGTGCCAGCAGCTTCGACACCGACCCGAACACTGAAGCTTTCTTT.

This chain connects TRBV19 to TRBJ1-1, with a possible D match to TRBD1 (5 bases). The germline V gene has CDR1 LNHDA and CDR2 SQIVND (reference sequence). This CDR3 region has 14 residues. Trimming left V 5 bases short and J 0 bases short, with 10 bases between. The CDR3 region is CASSVQGVNTEAFF. For the CDR3, the DNA is TGTGCCAGTAGTGTCCAGGGCGTGAACACTGAAGCTTTCTTT. Looking up the rest from reference TRBV19 and TRBJ1-1 gives the full variable domain: DGGITQSPKYLFRKEGQNVTLSCEQNLNHDAMYWYRQDPGQGLRLIYYSQIVNDFQKGDIAEGYSVSREKKESFPLTVTSAQKNPTAFYLCASSVQGVNTEAFFGQGTRLTVV.